This T cell receptor (beta chain) was obtained from a study of blood T cell repertoires in COVID-19. Study summary: PBMCs, B-cell-depleted T cells, or T cells provided the cDNA or gDNA that made up the material.

TCRdb's table, derived via immunoSEQ multiplex PCR, lists solely in-frame clones and lacks some. The sample lists 140,000 to 150,000 clones; approximately 85% were seen once. The TCR originated in a woman aged 55-70 years with COVID-19, enrolled during active disease. Sequencing was done on a sample of peripheral blood.

The CDR3 is CASSFWDRGRVEQYF. DNA of the CDR3: TGTGCCAGCAGTTTTTGGGACAGGGGGCGGGTCGAGCAGTACTTC. V is TRBV27 and J is TRBJ2-7, with 12 bases identical to TRBD1. This CDR3 has 15 residues. Per germline, CDR1 MNHEY and CDR2 SMNVEV (reference sequence). J lost 6 bases, V lost 3 bases, and 6 bases had no gene match.